The 26 T cell receptor beta chains below all came from one sample that was sequenced in a study of shared clonotypes between healthy human individuals. TCRdb's table, derived via immunoSEQ multiplex PCR, lists solely in-frame clones and lacks some. The table has 950,000 to 1,300,000 clones, approximately 72% seen once. The sequenced material came from memory CD4+ T cells sorted from blood. As for subset: CD45RA-negative fraction. These receptor sequences come from a man younger than 30 in good health.

This rearrangement joins TRBV18 to TRBJ1-2, with 7 nucleotides matching TRBD1. The length of the CDR3 is 14 residues. The trim removed 2 bases at V and 3 bases at J, leaving 3 bases unmatched. Germline CDR1 reads KGHSH; CDR2 reads LQKENI. The CDR3 region has the DNA TGTGCCAGCTCACCAGCCAGGGGGGACTATGGCTACACCTTC. Translation: CASSPARGDYGYTF.

A word on this clone: Additional DNA sequences in this sample encode the identical CDR3. J is TRBJ2-7 and V is TRBV5-6; D remains unclear. CDR3 length: 15 residues. The V gene lost 0 bases and the J gene lost 0 bases, with 10 bases spanning the gap. Germline V gene sequence: CDR1 SGHDT, CDR2 YYEEEE. The CDR3 nucleotides read TGTGCCAGCAGCTTGGGACTGGGATCCTCCTACGAGCAGTACTTC. This encodes CASSLGLGSSYEQYF.

Ten or more counts support this clone. The same CDR3 arises from other DNA sequences in this sample as well. The chain couples TRBV5-1 to TRBJ1-4; tentative D call: TRBD1 (5 bases). V was clipped by 2 bases and J by 0 bases, with 11 bases between them. Germline V gene data show CDR1 as SGHRS and CDR2 as YFSETQ. The CDR3 has 16 amino acids. The CDR3 loop is CASSFGTPSTNEKLFF. CDR3 nucleotide sequence: TGCGCCAGCAGCTTCGGGACCCCCTCAACTAATGAAAAACTGTTTTTT.

The V call is TRBV29-1, the J call TRBJ2-2, with D tentatively TRBD1 (5 bases). The germline V gene encodes CDR1 SQVTM and CDR2 ANQGSEA. CDR3 length: 14 amino acids. Trimming took 4 bases from V and 4 from J, leaving 13 bases between them. DNA for the CDR3: TGCAGCGTTGTTGTAGGGGCCCCCACCGGGGAGCTGTTTTTT. Amino acids: CSVVVGAPTGELFF.

This chain connects TRBV7-8 to TRBJ1-3, with a weak D call TRBD1 (6 bases). The V end was cut by 4 bases, the J end by 4 bases, with 14 bases between. The CDR3 totals 15 residues. Germline loops: CDR1 SGHVS, CDR2 FQNEAQ. CDR3 region: CASSYDRIVGNTIYF. The CDR3 DNA reads as TGTGCCAGCAGCTACGACAGGATAGTCGGAAACACCATATATTTT.

The chain links TRBV10-3 to TRBJ2-5; a possible D gene is TRBD2 (5 bases). The CDR3 is 14 amino acids. CDR1 is ENHRY, CDR2 SYGVKD, per germline. V was clipped by 6 bases and J by 3 bases, with 14 bases between them. The CDR3 DNA reads as TGTGCCATCAGCCAAGGACTGAGGGAAGAGACCCAGTACTTC. Its protein is CAISQGLREETQYF.

This rearrangement joins TRBV7-2 to TRBJ2-1; the D is unclear. Trimming shortened V by 1 base and J by 1 base, and 8 bases separated the two germline ends. CDR3 length: 15 amino acids. Germline V gene sequence: CDR1 SGHTA, CDR2 FQGNSA. The CDR3 spells CASSLDGYSYNEQFF. DNA of the CDR3: TGTGCCAGCAGCTTAGATGGGTATTCCTACAATGAGCAGTTCTTC. Using reference TRBV7-2 and TRBJ2-1 for the parts outside the CDR3, the full variable domain is GAGVSQSPSNKVTEKGKDVELRCDPISGHTALYWYRQSLGQGLEFLIYFQGNSAPDKSGLPSDRFSAERTGGSVSTLTIQRTQQEDSAVYLCASSLDGYSYNEQFFGPGTRLTVL.

In DNA, the CDR3 is TGTGCCAGCAGCGCCCGCCTCTGGGCCAACGTCCTGACTTTC. Translating gives CASSARLWANVLTF. The V gene is TRBV5-8, the J gene TRBJ2-6, with D unresolved. Germline CDR1 and CDR2: SGHTS and YDEGEE. V lost 4 bases, J lost 5 bases, and 10 bases lay in between. CDR3 size: 14 residues. The full variable domain, in which reference TRBV5-8 and TRBJ2-6 provide the parts outside the CDR3, is EAGVTQSPTHLIKTRGQQATLRCSPISGHTSVYWYQQALGLGLQFLLWYDEGEERNRGNFPPRFSGRQFPNYSSELNVNALELEDSALYLCASSARLWANVLTFGAGSRLTVL.

This clone was detected once. This chain links TRBV19 with TRBJ2-7, with D perhaps being TRBD1 or TRBD2 (5 bases each). The V gene's germline CDR1 is LNHDA and CDR2 SQIVND (reference sequence). The CDR3 length is 13 residues. Between the trimmed V and J ends, which lost 10 bases and 2 bases, there was a span of 15 bases. The CDR3 loop is CATLRSGPYEQYF. CDR3 DNA sequence: TGTGCCACTTTACGATCGGGACCCTACGAGCAGTACTTC. Complete variable domain (other parts from reference TRBV19 and TRBJ2-7): DGGITQSPKYLFRKEGQNVTLSCEQNLNHDAMYWYRQDPGQGLRLIYYSQIVNDFQKGDIAEGYSVSREKKESFPLTVTSAQKNPTAFYLCATLRSGPYEQYFGPGTRLTVT.

This clone was observed a few times. The J gene is TRBJ1-1, the V gene TRBV15; D ambiguous. Looked up from germline, CDR1 is LNHNV and CDR2 is YYDKDF (reference sequence). V dropped 0 bases and J dropped 0 bases, with 20 bases sitting between them. The CDR3 covers 19 residues. CDR3 residues: CATSRERLVEGTMNTEAFF. The CDR3 DNA sequence: TGTGCCACCAGCAGAGAAAGGCTGGTGGAGGGAACCATGAACACTGAAGCTTTCTTT. Combining the CDR3 with reference TRBV15 and TRBJ1-1 gives the whole variable domain DAMVIQNPRYQVTQFGKPVTLSCSQTLNHNVMYWYQQKSSQAPKLLFHYYDKDFNNEADTPDNFQSRRPNTSFCFLDIRSPGLGDTAMYLCATSRERLVEGTMNTEAFFGQGTRLTVV.

V gene TRBV11-3 combines with J gene TRBJ2-1, with 9 nucleotides matching TRBD2. The J segment lost 4 bases and the V segment lost 2 bases, leaving 3 bases of the junction unmatched. This CDR3 region has 15 residues. CDR1 is SGHNT, CDR2 YENEEA, per germline. The CDR3 loop is CASSLSSGAYNEQFF. The CDR3 DNA follows: TGTGCCAGCAGCTTATCTAGCGGGGCTTACAATGAGCAGTTCTTC.

The chain recombines TRBV7-9 with TRBJ2-1, with 8 bases that match TRBD1. V gave up 5 bases and J gave up 5 bases; unmatched junction bases: 14. This CDR3 spans 17 amino acids. Germline values: CDR1 SEHNR, CDR2 FQNEAQ (reference sequence). As DNA, the CDR3 is TGTGCCAGCAGCCGACTTCGCCCAGGGGGCACCAACAATGAGCAGTTCTTC. It translates to CASSRLRPGGTNNEQFF.

V usage is TRBV7-2 and J usage is TRBJ1-2, with a tentative D call TRBD1 (5 bases). Germline CDR1 is SGHTA and CDR2 is FQGNSA. CDR3 length: 12 amino acids. V was pared by 6 bases and J by 5 bases, with 10 bases between. The CDR3 DNA reads TGTGCCAGCAGATATGACAGTTATGGCTACACCTTC. Its translation: CASRYDSYGYTF.

The chain employs TRBV18 and TRBJ1-3, with TRBD1 as a possible D gene (6 bases). This CDR3 contains 18 residues. Germline CDR1 reads KGHSH; CDR2 reads LQKENI. V lost 4 bases to trimming and J lost 0 bases, with 19 bases between them. The CDR3 region has the DNA TGTGCCAGCTCACTATCCCCACCTACAGGGCCCTCTGGAAACACCATATATTTT. Encoded protein: CASSLSPPTGPSGNTIYF.

This clone showed up just once. The chain has TRBV11-2 and TRBJ1-5; D perhaps matches TRBD1 (5 bases). Germline CDR1 reads SGHAT; CDR2 reads FQNNGV. Trimming stripped 0 bases from V and 4 bases from J, with 10 bases between. The CDR3 length is 15 residues. For the CDR3, the DNA is TGTGCCAGCAGCTTAGAGGGGAGGACAAATCAGCCCCAGCATTTT. Amino acid sequence: CASSLEGRTNQPQHF.

The chain is built from TRBV11-1 and TRBJ1-1; 7 nucleotides agree with TRBD1. Germline CDR1 SGHAT, CDR2 FQDESV (reference sequence). The CDR3 covers 14 residues. V shed 8 bases, J shed 3 bases, and the junction held 9 bases outside the gene matches. CDR3 bases: TGTGCCAGCGGACCGACAGGGCAGCACACTGAAGCTTTCTTT. It yields the protein CASGPTGQHTEAFF.

This chain joins TRBV6-1 and TRBJ1-4; D is possibly TRBD1 (6 bases). The germline V gene has CDR1 MNHNS and CDR2 SASEGT. V lost 4 bases, J lost 7 bases, and 16 bases lay in between. The CDR3 length is 15 residues. The CDR3 DNA follows: TGTGCCAGCAGTGGACGGGGGGGCTGGGCTGAAAAACTGTTTTTT. Encoded protein: CASSGRGGWAEKLFF.

The rearrangement links TRBV10-3 to TRBJ2-7, with 7 nucleotides matching TRBD1. The ends lost 9 bases at V and 2 bases at J; junction bases unmatched: 10. Germline V gene data show CDR1 as ENHRY and CDR2 as SYGVKD. The CDR3 loop spans 14 amino acids. DNA for the CDR3: TGTGCCATTCTCCCGGGACAGTTTCCCTACGAGCAGTACTTC. This sequence encodes CAILPGQFPYEQYF.

In this sample, this clone turned up once. This chain links TRBV7-2 with TRBJ2-1; 10 bases match TRBD1. V lost 6 bases, J lost 6 bases, and 11 bases stayed unmatched. Looked up from germline, CDR1 is SGHTA and CDR2 is FQGNSA. CDR3 size: 16 residues. The CDR3 sequence: CASSPQGTGVSNEQFF. The CDR3, as DNA: TGTGCCAGCAGTCCTCAAGGGACAGGGGTGAGCAATGAGCAGTTCTTC.

The chain couples TRBV6-1 to TRBJ1-2, with TRBD1 matching over 8 bases. The CDR3 is 13 residues long. CDR1 MNHNS and CDR2 SASEGT come from the germline V gene. V lost 5 bases and J lost 7; bases outside the gene matches: 6. The CDR3 bases are TGTGCCAGCAGTAGACAGGGGTTCAGTGGCTACACCTTC. Amino acid sequence: CASSRQGFSGYTF.

This clone has just a few counts. This chain connects TRBV6-6 to TRBJ1-4; D call uncertain. The germline V gene has CDR1 MNHNY and CDR2 SVGAGI (reference sequence). Trimming took off 6 bases at V and 5 bases at J, with 16 bases between the two ends. The CDR3 runs 15 residues. In DNA form, the CDR3 reads TGTGCCAGCAGACCCCCCAGTGGGGAAAATGAAAAACTGTTTTTT. Its translation is CASRPPSGENEKLFF.

This clone has more than one count but fewer than ten. Compared with germline, one end of the junction differs, possibly owing to a read error. The gene calls are TRBV30 and TRBJ1-4; TRBD1 matches at 7 bases. This CDR3 is built from 15 residues. The germline V gene encodes CDR1 GTSNPN and CDR2 SVGIG (reference sequence). The CDR3: CAWSASTGRWGRSGF. The DNA of the CDR3 is TGTGCCTGGAGTGCCTCGACAGGGAGGTGGGGTAGATCTGGCTTT.

A word on this clone: Germline is not matched at one junction end, which may reflect a read error. The genes are TRBV30 and TRBJ2-7, with 9 bases matching TRBD2. Looked up from germline, CDR1 is GTSNPN and CDR2 is SVGIG (reference sequence). CDR3 length equals 13 residues. In DNA, the CDR3 is TGTGCATGGAAAAATAGCGGGAGTTGGGAGCAGTACTTC. Amino acids: CAWKNSGSWEQYF.

The rearrangement links TRBV9 to TRBJ2-5; a possible D gene is TRBD2 (6 bases). The V and J ends lost 5 bases and 2 bases respectively, with 13 bases between them. The CDR3 loop spans 14 amino acids. The germline V gene has CDR1 SGDLS and CDR2 YYNGEE. CDR3: CASSPGLLQETQYF. CDR3 sequence (DNA): TGTGCCAGCAGTCCGGGACTTCTACAAGAGACCCAGTACTTC.

This clone appeared a few times. The CDR3 loop reads CASSFWQFNSPLHF. The CDR3 bases are TGTGCCAGCAGCTTCTGGCAGTTTAATTCACCCCTCCACTTT. This chain uses TRBV7-9 with TRBJ1-6; D unclear. The CDR3 consists of 14 residues. Per the germline V gene, CDR1 is SEHNR and CDR2 is FQNEAQ (reference sequence). Trimming pared 3 bases from V and 6 bases from J, leaving 9 bases between.

This clone occurred a few times. V is TRBV5-3 and J is TRBJ2-7, with D maybe TRBD1 (6 bases). TRBV5-3 is designated an ORF whose function remains uncertain. The CDR3 runs 15 residues. V shed 1 base and J shed 2 bases, with 13 bases lying between them. Written as DNA, the CDR3 is TGTGCCAGAAGCTTGATTTCAGGGGACCCCTACGAGCAGTACTTC. Its protein product is CARSLISGDPYEQYF.